The present T cell receptor beta chain was sequenced within a study of siplizumab effects on memory and regulatory T cells. CDR1 is LNHDA and CDR2 is SQIVND in the germline V gene (reference sequence). V lost 3 bases to trimming and J lost 8 bases; unmatched junction nucleotides: 3. The CDR3 is 14 amino acids. This table comes from immunoSEQ multiplex PCR, and its TCRdb copy is limited to in-frame clones, with some not included. The sample lists about 26,000 clones, roughly 82% occurring once. This chain links TRBV19 with TRBJ2-1, with 11 positions matching TRBD2. The clonotype was recovered from a human donor in good health. Source material: memory CD4+ T cells sorted from blood. This chain's CDR3 is CASSMRLAGYEQFF. The CDR3 bases are TGTGCCAGTAGTATGAGACTAGCGGGATATGAGCAGTTCTTC.